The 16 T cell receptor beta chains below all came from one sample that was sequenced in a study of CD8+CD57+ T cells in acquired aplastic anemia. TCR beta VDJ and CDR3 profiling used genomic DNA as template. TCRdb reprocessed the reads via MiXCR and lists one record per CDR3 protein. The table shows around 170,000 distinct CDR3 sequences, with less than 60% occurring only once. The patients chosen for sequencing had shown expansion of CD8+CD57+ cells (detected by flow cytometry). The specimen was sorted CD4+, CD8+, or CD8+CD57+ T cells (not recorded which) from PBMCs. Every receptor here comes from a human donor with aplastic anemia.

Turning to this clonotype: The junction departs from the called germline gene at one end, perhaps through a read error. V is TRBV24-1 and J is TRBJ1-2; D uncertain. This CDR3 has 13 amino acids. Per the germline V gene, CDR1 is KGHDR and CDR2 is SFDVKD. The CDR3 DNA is TGCGCCGCCAGTGACTCGACAAACTATGGCTACACCTTC. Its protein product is CAASDSTNYGYTF.

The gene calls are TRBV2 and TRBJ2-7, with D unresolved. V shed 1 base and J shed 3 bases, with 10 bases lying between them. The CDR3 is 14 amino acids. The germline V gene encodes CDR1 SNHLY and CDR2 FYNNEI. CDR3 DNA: TGTGCCAGCAGTGAAGTGTCAGGCTTCTACGAGCAGTACTTC. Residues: CASSEVSGFYEQYF.

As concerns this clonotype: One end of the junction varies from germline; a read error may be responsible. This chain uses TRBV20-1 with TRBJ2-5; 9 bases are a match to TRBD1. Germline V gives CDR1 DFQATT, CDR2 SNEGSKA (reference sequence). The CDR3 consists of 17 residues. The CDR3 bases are TGCAGTGCTAGAGTACTACAGGGGGACAGGGCCCAAGAGACTCAGTACTTC. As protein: CSARVLQGDRAQETQYF.

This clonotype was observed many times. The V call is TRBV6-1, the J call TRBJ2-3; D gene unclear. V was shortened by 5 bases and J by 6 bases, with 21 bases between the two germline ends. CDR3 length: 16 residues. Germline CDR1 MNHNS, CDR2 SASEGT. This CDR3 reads CASSPRATTVGDTQYF. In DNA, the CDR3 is TGTGCCAGCAGTCCCCGGGCTACTACCGTGGGGGATACGCAGTATTTT.

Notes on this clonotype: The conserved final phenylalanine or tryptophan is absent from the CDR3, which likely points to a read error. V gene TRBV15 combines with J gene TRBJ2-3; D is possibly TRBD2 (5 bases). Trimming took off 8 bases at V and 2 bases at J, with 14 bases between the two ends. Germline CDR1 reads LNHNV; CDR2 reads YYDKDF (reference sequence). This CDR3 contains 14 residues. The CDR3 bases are TGTGCCACCCGGAGAGTGGGAGACACAGATACGCAGTATTCT. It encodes CATRRVGDTDTQYS.

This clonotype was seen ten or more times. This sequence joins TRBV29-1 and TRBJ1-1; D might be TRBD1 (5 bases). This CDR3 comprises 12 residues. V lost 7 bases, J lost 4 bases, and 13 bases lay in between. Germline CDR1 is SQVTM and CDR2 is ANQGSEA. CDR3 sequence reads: CSASNQGTEAFF. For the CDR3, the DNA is TGCAGCGCCAGTAACCAGGGCACTGAAGCTTTCTTT. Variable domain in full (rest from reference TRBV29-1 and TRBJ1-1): SAVISQKPSRDICQRGTSLTIQCQVDSQVTMMFWYRQQPGQSLTLIATANQGSEATYESGFVIDKFPISRPNLTFSTLTVSNMSPEDSSIYLCSASNQGTEAFFGQGTRLTVV.

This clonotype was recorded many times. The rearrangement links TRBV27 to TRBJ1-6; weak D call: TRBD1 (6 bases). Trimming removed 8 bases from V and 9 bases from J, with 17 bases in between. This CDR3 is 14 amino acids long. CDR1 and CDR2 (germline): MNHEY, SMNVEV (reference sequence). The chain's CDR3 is CASRPSGESSPLHF. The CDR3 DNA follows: TGTGCCAGCCGTCCTTCAGGGGAAAGTTCACCCCTCCACTTT.

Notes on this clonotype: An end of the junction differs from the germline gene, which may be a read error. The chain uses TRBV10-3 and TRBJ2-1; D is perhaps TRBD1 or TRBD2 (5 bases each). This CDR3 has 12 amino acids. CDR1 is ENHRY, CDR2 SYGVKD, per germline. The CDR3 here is CAIRERGNEQSF. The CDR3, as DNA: TGTGCCATCAGAGAGAGGGGCAATGAGCAGTCCTTC.

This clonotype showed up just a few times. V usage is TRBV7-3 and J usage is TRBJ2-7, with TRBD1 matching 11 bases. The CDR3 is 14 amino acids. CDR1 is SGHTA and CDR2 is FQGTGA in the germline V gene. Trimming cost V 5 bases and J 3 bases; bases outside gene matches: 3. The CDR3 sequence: CASSPGQGDYEQYF. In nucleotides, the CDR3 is TGTGCCAGCAGCCCGGGACAGGGGGACTACGAGCAGTACTTC.

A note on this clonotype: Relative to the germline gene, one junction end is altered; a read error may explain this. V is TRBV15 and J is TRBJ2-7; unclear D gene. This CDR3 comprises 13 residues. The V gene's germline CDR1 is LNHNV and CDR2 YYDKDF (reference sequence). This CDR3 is CATSRGLMTEQYF. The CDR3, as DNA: TGTGCCACCAGTAGAGGCTTGATGACGGAGCAGTACTTC.

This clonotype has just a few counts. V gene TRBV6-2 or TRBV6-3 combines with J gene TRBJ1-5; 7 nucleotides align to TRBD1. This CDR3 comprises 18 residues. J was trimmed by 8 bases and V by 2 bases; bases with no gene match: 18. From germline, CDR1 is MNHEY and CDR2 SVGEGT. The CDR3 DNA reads TGTGCCAGCAGTTACCCAGGGGGACACGGGGTTGGTGTAAAGCCCCAGCATTTT. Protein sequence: CASSYPGGHGVGVKPQHF.

CDR3 sequence (DNA): TGTGCCAGCAGCGTAGTAACTAGCTCTTTCGATGAGCAGTTCTTC. Its protein is CASSVVTSSFDEQFF. The gene calls are TRBV9 and TRBJ2-7, with TRBD2 as a possible D gene (6 bases). TRBJ2-1 explains the end of the DNA better; the J call may be wrong. CDR3 length equals 15 residues. Germline CDR1 is SGDLS and CDR2 is YYNGEE.

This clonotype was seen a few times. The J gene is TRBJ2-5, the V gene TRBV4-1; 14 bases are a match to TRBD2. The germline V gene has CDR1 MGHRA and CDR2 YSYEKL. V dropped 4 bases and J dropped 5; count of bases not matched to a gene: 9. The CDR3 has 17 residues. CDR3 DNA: TGCGCCAGCAGCCCCCGACTAGCGGGAGGGGCTAGGGAGACCCAGTACTTC. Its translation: CASSPRLAGGARETQYF.

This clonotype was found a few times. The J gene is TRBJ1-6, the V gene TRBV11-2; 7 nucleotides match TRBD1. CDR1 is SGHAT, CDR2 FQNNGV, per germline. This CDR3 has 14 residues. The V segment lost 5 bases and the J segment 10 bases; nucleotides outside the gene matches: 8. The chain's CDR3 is CASSNRGVKSPLHF. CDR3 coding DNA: TGTGCCAGCAGCAACAGGGGAGTAAAGTCACCCCTCCACTTT.

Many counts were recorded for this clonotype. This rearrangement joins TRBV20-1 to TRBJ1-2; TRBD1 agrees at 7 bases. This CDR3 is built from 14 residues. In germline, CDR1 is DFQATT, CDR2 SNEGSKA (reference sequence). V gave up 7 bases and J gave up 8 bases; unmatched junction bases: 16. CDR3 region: CSVVPSTGFEGYTF. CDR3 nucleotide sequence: TGCAGTGTTGTACCCTCGACAGGGTTCGAAGGCTACACCTTC.

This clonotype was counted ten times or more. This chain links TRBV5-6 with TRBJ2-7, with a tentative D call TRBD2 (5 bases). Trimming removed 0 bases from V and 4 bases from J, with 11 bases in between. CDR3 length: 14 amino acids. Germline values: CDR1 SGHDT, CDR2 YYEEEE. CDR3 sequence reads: CASSLDRGIYEQYF. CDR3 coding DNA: TGTGCCAGCAGCTTGGATCGGGGTATATACGAGCAGTACTTC.